One and the same sample provided the 5 T cell receptor beta chains below, sequenced in a study of control samples from healthy donors and cancer patients. TCRdb keeps only in-frame clones here, not all; method: immunoSEQ multiplex PCR. The profile shows under 130,000 clones, around 89% of them singletons. Source material: PBMCs. All receptors derive from a man aged 60 to 69 with lung cancer.

This clone was observed a single time. This rearrangement joins TRBV21-1 to TRBJ1-6; the D segment call TRBD1 is taken from the table without a DNA check. TRBV21-1 constitutes a pseudogene. The CDR3 extends over 16 amino acids. CDR3 sequence (DNA): TGTGCCAGCAACTTTAGGGGAACGCGGAAGAATTCACCCCTCCACTTT. It yields the protein CASNFRGTRKNSPLHF.

The table lists this clone with a count of one. The rearrangement uses TRBV5-6 and TRBJ1-1; D is uncertain. The V gene lost 4 bases and the J gene lost 1 base, with 8 bases spanning the gap. The CDR3 loop spans 13 amino acids. In germline, CDR1 is SGHDT, CDR2 YYEEEE. The chain's CDR3 is CASSQRGNTEAFF. The CDR3 nucleotides are TGTGCCAGCAGCCAGCGGGGGAACACTGAAGCTTTCTTT.

The chain has TRBV5-8 and TRBJ2-3, with 8 nucleotides matching TRBD1. The germline V gene encodes CDR1 SGHTS and CDR2 YDEGEE. J was trimmed by 6 bases and V by 0 bases; bases with no gene match: 9. The CDR3 sequence is 16 residues long. DNA for the CDR3: TGTGCCAGCAGCTTGGGGGGACAGGTGCGCGGGGATACGCAGTATTTT. Protein sequence: CASSLGGQVRGDTQYF.

The chain is built from TRBV5-1 and TRBJ2-1; no reliable D call. The V end lost 3 bases, the J end lost 4 bases, and 8 bases lay between the germline ends. Germline CDR1 SGHRS, CDR2 YFSETQ. The CDR3 length is 13 residues. As DNA, the CDR3 is TGCGCCAGCAGCTCGGACGGGTACAATGAGCAGTTCTTC. Translation: CASSSDGYNEQFF.

The J gene is TRBJ2-6, the V gene TRBV7-2, with unresolved D. This CDR3 contains 15 residues. CDR1 is SGHTA, CDR2 FQGNSA, per germline. Trimming removed 2 bases from V and 0 bases from J, with 5 bases in between. The CDR3 bases are TGTGCCAGCAGCTTAAGTGTCTCTGGGGCCAACGTCCTGACTTTC. Protein: CASSLSVSGANVLTF.